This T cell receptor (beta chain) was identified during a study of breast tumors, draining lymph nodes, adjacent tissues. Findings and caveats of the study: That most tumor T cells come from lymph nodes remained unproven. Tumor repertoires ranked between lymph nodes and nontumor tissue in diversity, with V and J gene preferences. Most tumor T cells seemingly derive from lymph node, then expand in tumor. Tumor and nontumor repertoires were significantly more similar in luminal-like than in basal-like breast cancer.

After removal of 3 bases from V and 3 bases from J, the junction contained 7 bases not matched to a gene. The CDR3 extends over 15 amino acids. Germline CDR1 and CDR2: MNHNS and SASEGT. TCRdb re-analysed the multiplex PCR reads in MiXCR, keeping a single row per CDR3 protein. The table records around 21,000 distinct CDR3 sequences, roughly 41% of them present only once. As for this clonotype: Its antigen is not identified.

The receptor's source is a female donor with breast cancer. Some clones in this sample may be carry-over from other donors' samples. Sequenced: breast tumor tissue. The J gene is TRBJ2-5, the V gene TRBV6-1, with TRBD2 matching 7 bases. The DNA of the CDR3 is TGTGCCAGCAGTGAGTCCCCTAGCGGAAAAGAGACCCAGTACTTC. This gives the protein CASSESPSGKETQYF.